This entry is about one T cell receptor (beta chain). Measured with immunoSEQ multiplex PCR; TCRdb has only the in-frame clones, and not every one. The repertoire has about 490,000 clones, about 80% of them found once; the top ten carry approximately 12%. This record belongs to a study of shared clonotypes between healthy human individuals. Healthy adults negative for HIV, lacking recent acute infections or vaccinations, served as donors. The CDR3 extends over 19 amino acids. V was cut by 0 bases and J by 1 base, with 18 bases left in between. The V gene's germline CDR1 is LNHDA and CDR2 SQIVND (reference sequence).

The sequenced sample consisted of PBMCs. The gene calls are TRBV19 and TRBJ2-2; tentative D call: TRBD1 (7 bases). The TCR was taken from a middle-aged woman in good health. Some clones in this sample may be carry-over from other donors' samples. CDR3 bases: TGTGCCAGTAGTATAGACCTTGGCAGGGGGACTCAGAACACCGGGGAGCTGTTTTTT. Translation gives CASSIDLGRGTQNTGELFF.